The 28 T cell receptor beta chains in this list originate from one sample, sequenced in a study of control samples from healthy donors and cancer patients. Only in-frame clones appear in the TCRdb table, and some are missing; sequencing was by immunoSEQ multiplex PCR. Here the sample spans around 130,000 clones, 75% to 95% being singletons. The sequencing sample was made of blood. These receptors came from a man aged 18 to 35 in good health.

V and J are TRBV6-5 and TRBJ2-7; the D gene is possibly TRBD1 (6 bases). The CDR3 is made up of 15 amino acids. Germline lookup yields CDR1 MNHEY and CDR2 SVGAGI. Trimming cost V 2 bases and J 3 bases, with 14 bases left between them. The CDR3 protein is CASSYLAGAFYEQYF. The CDR3 DNA reads TGTGCCAGCAGTTACCTAGCAGGGGCTTTCTACGAGCAGTACTTC.

The chain links TRBV27 to TRBJ2-1; tentatively, D is TRBD1 or TRBD2 (5 bases each). This CDR3 region has 18 residues. The germline V and J ends were trimmed by 3 bases and 1 base, with 19 bases remaining between them. Germline V gives CDR1 MNHEY, CDR2 SMNVEV (reference sequence). CDR3 region: CASSFASTRSGSYNEQFF. Here the CDR3 DNA reads TGTGCCAGCAGTTTCGCTAGCACCCGATCAGGGTCCTACAATGAGCAGTTCTTC.

The chain joins TRBV3-1 (or the pseudogene TRBV3-2) to TRBJ2-5; D unresolved. The CDR3 runs 15 residues. Between the trimmed V and J ends, which lost 1 base and 1 base, there was a span of 10 bases. Germline-derived CDR1 and CDR2 are LGHDT and YNNKEL (reference sequence). The CDR3 spells CASSQVLAIQETQYF. DNA for the CDR3: TGTGCCAGCAGCCAAGTATTGGCAATCCAAGAGACCCAGTACTTC.

For this clone: At one of its ends the junction is not consistent with the germline gene, which may arise from a read error. The J gene is TRBJ1-2, the V gene TRBV11-2; TRBD1 is a possible D gene (6 bases). The CDR3 sequence is 12 residues long. CDR1 is SGHAT, CDR2 FQNNGV, per germline. The CDR3 coding sequence is TGTGCCAGCAGTGACAGGTGGAGCCTAAAGAACTTC. This sequence encodes CASSDRWSLKNF.

The J gene is TRBJ2-7, the V gene TRBV7-6; D perhaps matches TRBD1 (7 bases). Germline loops: CDR1 SGHVS, CDR2 FNYEAQ. V lost 3 bases, J lost 5 bases, and 14 bases lay in between. The CDR3 spans 14 residues. The CDR3 loop is CASSLEGAVNEQYF. In DNA form, the CDR3 reads TGTGCCAGCAGCTTGGAGGGGGCTGTCAACGAGCAGTACTTC.

The chain combines TRBV20-1 with TRBJ2-7; unclear D gene. Trimming cost V 3 bases and J 6 bases, with 12 bases left between them. The CDR3 has 12 residues. The germline gives CDR1 DFQATT, CDR2 SNEGSKA (reference sequence). CDR3 amino acids: CSASPGNGEQYF. CDR3 DNA sequence: TGCAGTGCTAGTCCTGGGAATGGCGAGCAGTACTTC.

This clone was counted a single time. The DNA for the CDR3 is TGTGCCAGCAGCTTGATGGTAGGAGGTAGCACAGATACGCAGTATTTT. It encodes CASSLMVGGSTDTQYF. The chain carries TRBV5-6 and TRBJ2-3; D possibly corresponds to TRBD2 (5 bases). Germline assignment: CDR1 SGHDT and CDR2 YYEEEE. The ends were cut back, 1 base at V and 0 bases at J, with 12 bases in the middle. The CDR3 extends over 16 amino acids.

In this sample, this clone turned up once. This chain's CDR3 is CASSAPQGYGYTF. As DNA, the CDR3 is TGTGCCAGCAGCGCCCCACAGGGGTATGGCTACACCTTC. The V call is TRBV5-6, the J call TRBJ1-2; 7 bases align to TRBD1. CDR1 and CDR2 from the germline V gene are SGHDT and YYEEEE. The V segment lost 4 bases and the J segment 5 bases; nucleotides outside the gene matches: 5. The CDR3 runs 13 residues.

The chain recombines TRBV6-5 with TRBJ1-1; D remains ambiguous. CDR1 and CDR2 from the germline V gene are MNHEY and SVGAGI. Deletions cut 6 bases from V and 1 base from J, with 15 bases between. This CDR3 contains 15 residues. The CDR3 sequence is CASRRPTLGNTEAFF. The CDR3 bases are TGTGCCAGCAGGAGACCGACTTTGGGGAACACTGAAGCTTTCTTT.

This chain uses TRBV5-1 with TRBJ2-7; TRBD1 is a possible D gene (6 bases). Germline CDR1 and CDR2: SGHRS and YFSETQ. This CDR3 region has 15 residues. V was pared by 1 base and J by 3 bases, with 14 bases between. The CDR3 here is CASSLSGARIYEQYF. The CDR3, as DNA: TGCGCCAGCAGCTTGTCAGGGGCAAGGATCTACGAGCAGTACTTC.

This clone is a singleton in its sample. The chain links TRBV30 to TRBJ2-1; weak D call: TRBD1 (6 bases). CDR1 and CDR2 (germline): GTSNPN, SVGIG (reference sequence). This CDR3 has 14 residues. Trimming took off 2 bases at V and 0 bases at J, with 8 bases between the two ends. The CDR3: CAWSRGGSYNEQFF. CDR3 coding DNA: TGTGCCTGGAGTCGAGGGGGCTCCTACAATGAGCAGTTCTTC. Based on the CDR3 plus reference TRBV30 and TRBJ2-1, the full variable domain is SQTIHQWPATLVQPVGSPLSLECTVEGTSNPNLYWYRQAAGRGLQLLFYSVGIGQISSEVPQNLSASRPQDRQFILSSKKLLLSDSGFYLCAWSRGGSYNEQFFGPGTRLTVL.

The chain employs TRBV9 and TRBJ1-2, with D perhaps TRBD1 (6 bases). Trimming took 3 bases from V and 2 from J, leaving 23 bases between them. Germline-derived CDR1 and CDR2 are SGDLS and YYNGEE. This CDR3 has 18 residues. CDR3 region: CASSASKTGSLTNYGYTF. The CDR3, as DNA: TGTGCCAGCAGCGCGTCTAAGACAGGATCATTAACAAACTATGGCTACACCTTC.

This clone was recorded once. As DNA, the CDR3 is TGTGCCACCAGCAGAGGGACAGGGGGCGGTTCACCCCTCCACTTT. Protein sequence: CATSRGTGGGSPLHF. The rearrangement joins TRBV15 to TRBJ1-6; 11 bases agree with TRBD1. V was clipped by 1 base and J by 9 bases; unmatched bases: 2. Germline V gene lookup returns CDR1 LNHNV and CDR2 YYDKDF (reference sequence). The length of the CDR3 is 15 residues.

V is TRBV6-1 and J is TRBJ1-5; D is possibly TRBD1 (6 bases). V lost 0 bases to trimming and J lost 0 bases, with 9 bases between them. The CDR3 length is 16 residues. The V gene's germline CDR1 is MNHNS and CDR2 SASEGT. In nucleotides, the CDR3 is TGTGCCAGCAGTGAAGCTAGGGGGTATAGCAATCAGCCCCAGCATTTT. As protein: CASSEARGYSNQPQHF.

The gene calls are TRBV6-5 and TRBJ1-2, with D perhaps TRBD1 (6 bases). Germline values: CDR1 MNHEY, CDR2 SVGAGI. The CDR3 length is 14 residues. Trimming shortened V by 2 bases and J by 7 bases, and 14 bases separated the two germline ends. CDR3 in amino acids: CASSYEEGGLGYTF. In DNA form, the CDR3 reads TGTGCCAGCAGTTACGAGGAGGGGGGTCTTGGCTACACCTTC.

The chain uses TRBV5-1 and TRBJ1-1, with TRBD1 matching 10 bases. The CDR3 length is 16 residues. Germline CDR1 SGHRS, CDR2 YFSETQ. J gave up 3 bases and V 4 bases, and 9 bases lay outside the gene matches. CDR3: CASSPGRQGADTEAFF. The DNA of the CDR3 is TGCGCCAGCAGCCCCGGCCGACAGGGGGCGGACACTGAAGCTTTCTTT.

The chain combines TRBV6-6 with TRBJ2-5; 10 bases fit TRBD1. Germline values: CDR1 MNHNY, CDR2 SVGAGI (reference sequence). J lost 3 bases, V lost 2 bases, and 3 bases had no gene match. The CDR3 contains 15 residues. The CDR3 DNA follows: TGTGCCAGCAGTTACGGGGGGACAGGGGAAGAGACCCAGTACTTC. Its protein is CASSYGGTGEETQYF.

The chain has TRBV30 and TRBJ1-1; D is undetermined. Looked up from germline, CDR1 is GTSNPN and CDR2 is SVGIG (reference sequence). V shed 0 bases and J shed 5 bases, with 10 bases lying between them. CDR3 length equals 13 residues. CDR3 sequence reads: CAWSVLVGTEAFF. The CDR3 nucleotides are TGTGCCTGGAGTGTACTCGTGGGGACTGAAGCTTTCTTT.

The chain links TRBV14 to TRBJ2-3; 12 bases fit TRBD2. CDR3 length: 15 amino acids. J was trimmed by 7 bases and V by 4 bases; bases with no gene match: 6. Germline assignment: CDR1 SGHDN and CDR2 FVKESK. The CDR3 here is CASSLSSGGAYTQYF. The CDR3 region has the DNA TGTGCCAGCAGCCTATCTAGCGGGGGGGCCTATACGCAGTATTTT.

This chain joins TRBV7-9 and TRBJ1-1, with D perhaps TRBD1 (6 bases). CDR3 length equals 14 residues. Germline V gene sequence: CDR1 SEHNR, CDR2 FQNEAQ (reference sequence). V was clipped by 0 bases and J by 1 base, with 6 bases between them. Here the CDR3 reads CASSLAGANTEAFF. CDR3 nucleotide sequence: TGTGCCAGCAGCTTAGCGGGGGCGAACACTGAAGCTTTCTTT.

This chain joins TRBV5-1 and TRBJ2-1; 10 bases are a match to TRBD2. V gave up 4 bases and J gave up 5 bases; unmatched junction bases: 6. Germline CDR1 reads SGHRS; CDR2 reads YFSETQ. CDR3 length: 15 amino acids. The CDR3 sequence is CASSPLAGANNEQFF. In nucleotides, the CDR3 is TGCGCCAGCAGCCCTCTAGCGGGGGCAAACAATGAGCAGTTCTTC. Using reference TRBV5-1 and TRBJ2-1 for the parts outside the CDR3, the full variable domain is KAGVTQTPRYLIKTRGQQVTLSCSPISGHRSVSWYQQTPGQGLQFLFEYFSETQRNKGNFPGRFSGRQFSNSRSEMNVSTLELGDSALYLCASSPLAGANNEQFFGPGTRLTVL.

The chain is built from TRBV5-1 and TRBJ2-1; D uncertain. The CDR3 is 13 residues long. From germline, CDR1 is SGHRS and CDR2 YFSETQ. The V and J ends lost 4 bases and 0 bases respectively, with 5 bases between them. CDR3 sequence: CASSPSSYNEQFF. The CDR3 bases are TGCGCCAGCAGCCCTAGCTCCTACAATGAGCAGTTCTTC.

This clone was counted once. The J gene is TRBJ1-4, the V gene TRBV25-1; 7 bases are a match to TRBD1. Germline CDR1 and CDR2: MGHDK and SYGVNS. The CDR3 runs to 18 residues. With 5 bases clipped from V and 0 bases from J, the junction kept 12 bases outside the gene matches. CDR3 region: CASSPPPRDRATNEKLFF. In DNA form, the CDR3 reads TGTGCCAGCAGTCCCCCGCCCCGAGACAGGGCAACTAATGAAAAACTGTTTTTT. The entire variable domain, with the rest obtained from reference TRBV25-1 and TRBJ1-4, is as follows: EADIYQTPRYLVIGTGKKITLECSQTMGHDKMYWYQQDPGMELHLIHYSYGVNSTEKGDLSSESTVSRIRTEHFPLTLESARPSHTSQYLCASSPPPRDRATNEKLFFGSGTQLSVL.

The V gene is TRBV2, the J gene TRBJ2-5; the D is unclear. Germline assignment: CDR1 SNHLY and CDR2 FYNNEI. V shed 8 bases and J shed 0 bases, with 13 bases lying between them. The CDR3 is 14 amino acids. CDR3 protein: CASVEKRNQETQYF. CDR3 DNA sequence: TGTGCCAGCGTGGAGAAACGGAACCAAGAGACCCAGTACTTC. The full variable domain, in which reference TRBV2 and TRBJ2-5 provide the parts outside the CDR3, is EPEVTQTPSHQVTQMGQEVILRCVPISNHLYFYWYRQILGQKVEFLVSFYNNEISEKSEIFDDQFSVERPDGSNFTLKIRSTKLEDSAMYFCASVEKRNQETQYFGPGTRLLVL.

The J gene is TRBJ1-2, the V gene TRBV5-1, with 8 bases aligning to TRBD1. Trimming removed 0 bases from V and 8 bases from J; junction bases left unmatched: 6. The CDR3 runs 14 residues. Germline V lookup: CDR1 SGHRS, CDR2 YFSETQ. CDR3 sequence (DNA): TGCGCCAGCAGCTTGGTTGCAGGGGGCTTGGGCTACACCTTC. Its protein is CASSLVAGGLGYTF.

In its sample, this clone is medium-sized (0.01 to 0.1%). The V gene is TRBV19, the J gene TRBJ1-3; D uncertain. The CDR3 consists of 14 residues. CDR1 LNHDA and CDR2 SQIVND come from the germline V gene (reference sequence). The V gene lost 8 bases and the J gene lost 2 bases, with 13 bases spanning the gap. The CDR3 region has the DNA TGTGCCAGTGGTCTTGTCGGGCCTGGAAACACCATATATTTT. Protein product: CASGLVGPGNTIYF.

V gene TRBV5-4 combines with J gene TRBJ2-3; 8 bases fit TRBD2. V lost 4 bases, J lost 11 bases, and 6 bases stayed unmatched. Germline V CDR1 and CDR2: SGHNT, YYREEE (reference sequence). The CDR3 consists of 12 residues. CDR3 in DNA: TGTGCCAGCAGCCGGGGGGGGGACCTGCAGTATTTT. Its protein is CASSRGGDLQYF.

The rearrangement uses TRBV14 and TRBJ1-5, with a tentative D call TRBD1 (6 bases). Trimming stripped 5 bases from V and 3 bases from J, with 11 bases between. Germline CDR1 is SGHDN and CDR2 is FVKESK. CDR3 length: 14 amino acids. Here the CDR3 reads CASSARGSNQPQHF. In DNA, the CDR3 is TGTGCCAGCAGCGCCAGGGGCTCCAATCAGCCCCAGCATTTT.